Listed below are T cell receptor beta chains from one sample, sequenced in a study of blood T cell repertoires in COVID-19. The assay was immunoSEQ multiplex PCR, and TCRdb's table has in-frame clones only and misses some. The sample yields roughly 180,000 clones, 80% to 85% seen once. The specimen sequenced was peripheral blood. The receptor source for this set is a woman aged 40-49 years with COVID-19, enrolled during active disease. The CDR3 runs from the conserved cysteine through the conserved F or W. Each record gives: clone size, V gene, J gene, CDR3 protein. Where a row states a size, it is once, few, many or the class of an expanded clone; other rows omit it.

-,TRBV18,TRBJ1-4,CASRTGHPNEKLFF
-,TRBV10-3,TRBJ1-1,CAISAGDLNTEAFF
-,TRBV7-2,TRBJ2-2,CASSLDSGRAVTGELFF
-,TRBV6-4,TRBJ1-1,CASSDRGENTEAFF
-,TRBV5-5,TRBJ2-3,CASSFLAGGSTDTQYF
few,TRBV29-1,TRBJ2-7,CSVANYYEQYF
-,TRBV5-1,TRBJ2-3,CASSLTGRDTDTQYF
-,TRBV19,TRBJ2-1,CASSMRVYNEQFF
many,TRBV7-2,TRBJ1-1,CASSKQGGNTEAFF
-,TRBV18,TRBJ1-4,CASSSEDGGMRKLFF
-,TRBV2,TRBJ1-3,CASLQGILSGNTIYF
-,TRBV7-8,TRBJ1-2,CASSFNRVGYTF
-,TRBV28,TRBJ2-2,CASSLRPTSGGRELFF
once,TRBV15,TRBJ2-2,CATSRWTGNTGELFF
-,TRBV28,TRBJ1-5,CASSLYTGERLPNQPQHF
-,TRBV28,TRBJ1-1,CASSYRKNTEAFF
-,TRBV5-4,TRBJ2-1,CASSRNQDTEQFF
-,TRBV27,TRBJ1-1,CASSLGPNTEAFF
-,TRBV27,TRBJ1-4,CASRISDSREKLFF
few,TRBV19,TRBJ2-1,CASSIDIAGGSFF
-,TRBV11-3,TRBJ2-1,CASSLVGGRASEQFF
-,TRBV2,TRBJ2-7,CASSAWTGGSYEQYF
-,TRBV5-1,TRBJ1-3,CASSTGDRAPSGNTIYF
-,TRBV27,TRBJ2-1,CASSFRTSGSDEQFF
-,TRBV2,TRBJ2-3,CARGLAGADTQYF
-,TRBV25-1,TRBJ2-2,CASSDQAGGTGELFF
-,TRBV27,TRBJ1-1,CASSFRRSVNTEAFF
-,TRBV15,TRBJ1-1,CATSRGGPLEAFF
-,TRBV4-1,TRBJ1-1,CASSQDQGTGWATNTEAFF
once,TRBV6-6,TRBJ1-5,CASSYWGGRNQPQHF
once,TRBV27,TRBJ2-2,CATQGWNTGELFF
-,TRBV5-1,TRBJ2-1,CASSLDRAGVNEQFF
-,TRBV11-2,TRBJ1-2,CASSFRGQVRLPNYGYTF
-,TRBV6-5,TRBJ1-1,CASSYPQGQGATEAFF
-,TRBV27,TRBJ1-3,CASSSRTSSGNTIYF
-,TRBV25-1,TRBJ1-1,CASQFGVTEAFF
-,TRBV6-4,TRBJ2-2,CASRARQVTGELFF
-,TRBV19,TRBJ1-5,CASSTGRVSNQPQHF
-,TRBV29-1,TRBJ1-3,CSVVMTGGSSGNTIYF
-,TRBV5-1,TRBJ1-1,CASSLWAGVMNTEAFF
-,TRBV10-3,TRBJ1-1,CATTGVKNTEAFF
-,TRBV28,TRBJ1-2,CASSLWTGDYGYTF
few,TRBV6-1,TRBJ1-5,CASSEDEGAGNQPQHF
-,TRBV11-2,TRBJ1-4,CASSLVAEKLFF
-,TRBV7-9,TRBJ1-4,CASSTGVGNEKLFF
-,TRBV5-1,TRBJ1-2,CASTPGQGSYYDYGYTF
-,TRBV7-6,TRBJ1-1,CASSRPGDRNTEAFF
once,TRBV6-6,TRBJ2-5,CASSALGTSRETQYF